This TCR beta chain was observed in a study of T-cell memory formation after mild COVID-19. The wider study: In these data, TCR clusters were largely donor specific.

This clonotype has more than one count but fewer than ten. 5'RACE, which relied on constant-segment primers, yielded TCR alpha and TCR beta cDNA libraries carrying sample barcodes and UMIs. TCRdb independently ran MiXCR on the 5' RACE reads; one entry per CDR3 protein. The repertoire consists of 450,000 to 650,000 distinct CDR3 sequences, with more than 15% occurring once and the leading ten covering 12%. Trimming took 0 bases from V and 7 from J, leaving 13 bases between them. Looked up from germline, CDR1 is SGDLS and CDR2 is YYNGEE. This CDR3 is built from 14 residues. The chain is built from TRBV9 and TRBJ2-5; the D call may be TRBD1 or TRBD2 (6 bases each). The TCR was taken from an adult woman who had mild COVID-19 (a few samples of this study predate the infection). Cell type and time point are not known. Sequences were obtained from PBMCs or a T cell subset sorted from them (not recorded which). Here the CDR3 reads CASSVGRGGGTQYF. The CDR3 nucleotides are TGTGCCAGCAGCGTAGGTAGAGGGGGAGGGACCCAGTACTTC.